This T cell receptor beta chain emerged from a study of T cell repertoires in cytomegalovirus infection. About the study: Public TCR beta signatures provided an indication of both CMV infection and a matching HLA type. Study findings and constraints: It was HLA-C-restricted CMV-specific TCR beta clonotypes that dominated the response ex vivo. Of the TCR beta families, the public ones yielded a cumulative frequency that identified carriers of CMV plus the relevant HLA.

This clonotype was detected many times. Its matching antigen is unknown. TCRdb called the reads again in MiXCR, with one record for every CDR3 protein. Here the sample spans approximately 490,000 distinct CDR3 sequences, 10% to 12% being singletons. This clonotype was sampled from a human donor in good health (CMV status not recorded). Some clones in this sample may be carry-over from other donors' samples. Sequencing was performed on PBMCs.

CDR3 sequence reads: CASSLSQGGYEQYF. The DNA of the CDR3 is TGCGCCAGCAGCTTGTCCCAGGGAGGCTACGAGCAGTACTTC. The chain joins TRBV5-1 to TRBJ2-7; D possibly corresponds to TRBD2 (6 bases). There are 14 residues in the CDR3. The germline V and J ends were trimmed by 1 base and 3 bases, with 11 bases remaining between them. Germline V gives CDR1 SGHRS, CDR2 YFSETQ.